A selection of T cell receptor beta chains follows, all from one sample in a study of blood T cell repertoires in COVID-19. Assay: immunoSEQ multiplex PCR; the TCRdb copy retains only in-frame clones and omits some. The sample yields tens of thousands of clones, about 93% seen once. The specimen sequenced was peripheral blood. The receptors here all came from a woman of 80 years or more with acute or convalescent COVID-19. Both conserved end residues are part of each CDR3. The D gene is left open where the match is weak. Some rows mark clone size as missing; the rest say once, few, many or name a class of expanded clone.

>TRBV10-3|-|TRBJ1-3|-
TGTGCCATCAGAACAGCTGGAAACACCATATATTTT
CAIRTAGNTIYF
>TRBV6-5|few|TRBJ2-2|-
TGTGCCAGCAGTTACGATTCCGGGACCGGGGAGCTGTTTTTT
CASSYDSGTGELFF
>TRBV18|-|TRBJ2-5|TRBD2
TGTGCCAGCTCACCATCAACTGGCGGGAGGGAGACCCAGTACTTC
CASSPSTGGRETQYF
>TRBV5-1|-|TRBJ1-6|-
TGCGCCAGCAGCTTGGGTACAGGCTCCTATAATTCACCCCTCCACTTT
CASSLGTGSYNSPLHF
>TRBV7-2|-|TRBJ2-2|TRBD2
TGTGCCAGCAGCTTAAACCTAGCGGGGGCTGGGGGGGAGCTGTTTTTT
CASSLNLAGAGGELFF
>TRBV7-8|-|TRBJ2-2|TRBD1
TGTGCCAGCACCCACCGGACAGGGGGGACCGGGGAGCTGTTTTTT
CASTHRTGGTGELFF
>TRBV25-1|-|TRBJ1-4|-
TGTGCCAGCACTGGACAGAGAAATGAAAAACTGTTTTTT
CASTGQRNEKLFF
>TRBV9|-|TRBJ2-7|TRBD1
TGTGCCAGCAGCGGAGGACAGGGCGGGACCTACGAGCAGTACTTC
CASSGGQGGTYEQYF
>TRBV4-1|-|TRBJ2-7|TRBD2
TGCGCCAGCAGCCAAGCCGGGACTAGCGGGAGATACGAGCAGTACTTC
CASSQAGTSGRYEQYF
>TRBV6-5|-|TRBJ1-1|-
TGTGCCAGCAGTTACAAAACAGGGTTCACTGAAGCTTTCTTT
CASSYKTGFTEAFF
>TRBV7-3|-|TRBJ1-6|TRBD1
TGTGCCAGCAGCTTAAGGGGACAGCCTAATTCACCCCTCCACTTT
CASSLRGQPNSPLHF
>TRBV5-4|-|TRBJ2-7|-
TGTGCCAGCAGCCGTTCGGGAGTCCCCTCATCCGAGCAGTACTTC
CASSRSGVPSSEQYF
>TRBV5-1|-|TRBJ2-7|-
TGCGCCAGCAGCTTGGAAGAGGGGGGGCCCTACGAGCAGTACTTC
CASSLEEGGPYEQYF
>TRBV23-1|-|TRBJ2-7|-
TGCGCCAGCAGTCACGAACAGGGTAACTTCTACGAGCAGTACTTC
CASSHEQGNFYEQYF
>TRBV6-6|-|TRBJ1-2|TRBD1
TGTGCCAGCAGCCAACAGGGGCGGTATGGCTACACCTTC
CASSQQGRYGYTF
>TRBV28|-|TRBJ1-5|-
TGTGCCAGCAGTTTAGGCGGGGGCGGACATCGCAATCAGCCCCAGCATTTT
CASSLGGGGHRNQPQHF
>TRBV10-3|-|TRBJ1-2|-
TGTGCCATCAGTGACAGGGACTATGGCTACACCTTC
CAISDRDYGYTF
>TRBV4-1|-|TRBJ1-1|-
TGCGCCAGCAGCCAAGACTTAACAGGGAACACTGAAGCTTTCTTT
CASSQDLTGNTEAFF
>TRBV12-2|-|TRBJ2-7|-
TGTGCAAGTCGCTTAGCCAGACAGGGAACCGAGCAGTACTTC
CASRLARQGTEQYF
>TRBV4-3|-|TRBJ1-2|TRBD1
TGCGCCAGCAGCCAAGAACAGGGGCATGACTATGGCTACACCTTC
CASSQEQGHDYGYTF
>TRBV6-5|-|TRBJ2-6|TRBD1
TGTGCCAGCAGCCTCGACAGGGCTGGGGCCAACGTCCTGACTTTC
CASSLDRAGANVLTF
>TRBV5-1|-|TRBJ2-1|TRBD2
TGCGCCAGCAGCAGAACTAGCGGAGCTTACAATGAGCAGTTCTTC
CASSRTSGAYNEQFF
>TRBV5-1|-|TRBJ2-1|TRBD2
TGCGCCAGCAGCTATCAAGCGGGGGGGCCGGCGAATGAGCAGTTCTTC
CASSYQAGGPANEQFF
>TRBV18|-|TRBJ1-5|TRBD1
TGTGCCAGCTCGCCTCAGGGGGATCAGCCCCAGCATTTT
CASSPQGDQPQHF
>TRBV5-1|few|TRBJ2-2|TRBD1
TGCGCCAGCAGCAAACCAGGGACAGGTGGGGACACCGGGGAGCTGTTTTTT
CASSKPGTGGDTGELFF
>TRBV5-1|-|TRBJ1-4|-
TGCGCCAGCAGCTCTCGGACAGCTAAAAATGAAAAACTGTTTTTT
CASSSRTAKNEKLFF
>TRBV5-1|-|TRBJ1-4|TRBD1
TGCGCCAGCAGCCAAACCACGGGACAGGGAAATGAAAAACTGTTTTTT
CASSQTTGQGNEKLFF
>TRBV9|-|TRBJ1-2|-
TGTGCCAGCAGCGTAGCGCAGCAGGGAGGGGGTTCTAACTATGGCTACACCTTC
CASSVAQQGGGSNYGYTF
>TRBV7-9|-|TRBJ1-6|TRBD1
TGTGCCAGCAGCGCCGGGACAGGGGAATCACCCCTCCACTTT
CASSAGTGESPLHF
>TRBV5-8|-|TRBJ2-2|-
TGTGCCAGCAGCTACTTGAGGAACACCGGGGAGCTGTTTTTT
CASSYLRNTGELFF
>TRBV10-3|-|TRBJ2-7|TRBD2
TGTGCCATCAGTGTGAGGACTAGCGGGACGGTGTACGAGCAGTACTTC
CAISVRTSGTVYEQYF
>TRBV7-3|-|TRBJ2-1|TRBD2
TGTGCCAGCAGCTTGTTTGGACTAGCGAATCCCTCCTACAATGAGCAGTTCTTC
CASSLFGLANPSYNEQFF
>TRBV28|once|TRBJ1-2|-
TGTGCCAGCAGTTCACGAGTTGGTGGCTACACCTTC
CASSSRVGGYTF
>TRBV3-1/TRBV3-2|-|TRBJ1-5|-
TGTGCCAGCAGCCAAGGCGGGGGGAGAAGCAATCAGCCCCAGCATTTT
CASSQGGGRSNQPQHF
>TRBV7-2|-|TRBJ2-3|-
TGTGCCAGCAGCGTTGCCCCGGGCACAGATACGCAGTATTTT
CASSVAPGTDTQYF
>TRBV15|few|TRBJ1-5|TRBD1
TGTGCCACCAGCAGCGACACCGACAGGGTTAGGAAGCCCCAGCATTTT
CATSSDTDRVRKPQHF
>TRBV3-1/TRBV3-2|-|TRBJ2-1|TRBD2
TGTGCCAGCAGCCAAGAGGTCCTAGCGGGGGGCAATGAGCAGTTCTTC
CASSQEVLAGGNEQFF
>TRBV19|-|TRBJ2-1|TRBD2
TGTGCCAGTAGGGGACTACGCCGGGCTAGCGGTCCCGCATCGGAGTTCTTC
CASRGLRRASGPASEFF
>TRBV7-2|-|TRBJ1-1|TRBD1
TGTGCCAGCAGCTTAATCGGACAGGCGAACACTGAAGCTTTCTTT
CASSLIGQANTEAFF
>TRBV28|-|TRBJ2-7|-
TGTGCCAGCAGTAGGACAGCTCCCTACGAGCAGTACTTC
CASSRTAPYEQYF
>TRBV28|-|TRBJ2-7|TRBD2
TGTGCCAGCAGAGGGTCGGGAGGGTCCTACGAGCAGTACTTC
CASRGSGGSYEQYF
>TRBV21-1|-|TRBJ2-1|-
TGTGCCAGCAGCATCAGGGGCACCCCCTACAATGAGCAGTTCTTC
CASSIRGTPYNEQFF
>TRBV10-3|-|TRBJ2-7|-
TGTGCCGCAGGGGGGAGCTACGAGCAGTACTTC
CAAGGSYEQYF
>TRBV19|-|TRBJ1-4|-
TGTGCCAGTAGTATAGAACACAGGGAAAAACTGTTTTTT
CASSIEHREKLFF
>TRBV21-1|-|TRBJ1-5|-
TGTGCCAGCAGCAAAGCGCTAAGTGATCAGCCCCAGCATTTT
CASSKALSDQPQHF
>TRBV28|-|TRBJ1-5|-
TGTGCCAGCAGTTTTGAGCCGGGACAAACCACTGTATATCAGCCCCAGCATTTT
CASSFEPGQTTVYQPQHF
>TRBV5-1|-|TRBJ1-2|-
TGCGCCAGCAGCTTGTTCGTGGCGGGGTACACCTTC
CASSLFVAGYTF
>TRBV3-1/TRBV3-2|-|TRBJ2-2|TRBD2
TGTGCCAGCAGACCGGGACTAGCGGACACCGGGGAGCTGTTTTTT
CASRPGLADTGELFF
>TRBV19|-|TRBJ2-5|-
TGTGCCAGTAGTATAGCGGGGTCTGGGACCCAGTACTTC
CASSIAGSGTQYF
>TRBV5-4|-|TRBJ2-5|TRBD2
TGTGCCAGCAGCTTGGAATTAGCGGGGGTCGAGACCCAGTACTTC
CASSLELAGVETQYF
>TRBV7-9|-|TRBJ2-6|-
TGTGCCAGCAGCTTAAGTGATAGCGGACCCGACTCTGGGGCCAACGTCCTGACTTTC
CASSLSDSGPDSGANVLTF
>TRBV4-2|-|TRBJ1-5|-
TGTGCCAGCAGCCAAAACAGGGATCAGCCCCAGCATTTT
CASSQNRDQPQHF
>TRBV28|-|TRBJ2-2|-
TGTGCCAGCACCACGAGTACCGGGGAGCTGTTTTTT
CASTTSTGELFF
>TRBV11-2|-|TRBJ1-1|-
TGTGCCAGCAGCTCCTCTCAGGGGAGCACTGAAGCTTTCTTT
CASSSSQGSTEAFF